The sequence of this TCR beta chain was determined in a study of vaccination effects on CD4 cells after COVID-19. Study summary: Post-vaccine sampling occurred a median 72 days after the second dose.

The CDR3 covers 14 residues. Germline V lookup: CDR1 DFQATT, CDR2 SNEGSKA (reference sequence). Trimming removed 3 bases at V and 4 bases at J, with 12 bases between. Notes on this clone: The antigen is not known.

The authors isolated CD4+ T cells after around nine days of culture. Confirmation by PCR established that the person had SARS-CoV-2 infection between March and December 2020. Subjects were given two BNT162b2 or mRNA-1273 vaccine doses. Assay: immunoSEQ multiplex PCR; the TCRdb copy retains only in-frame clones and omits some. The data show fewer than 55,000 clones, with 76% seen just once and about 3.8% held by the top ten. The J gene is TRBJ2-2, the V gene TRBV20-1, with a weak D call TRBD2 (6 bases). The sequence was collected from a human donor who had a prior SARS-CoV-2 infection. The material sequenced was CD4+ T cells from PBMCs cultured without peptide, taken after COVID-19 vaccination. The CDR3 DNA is TGCAGTGCTAGTTCGGTGGAGGGCACCGGGGAGCTGTTTTTT. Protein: CSASSVEGTGELFF.